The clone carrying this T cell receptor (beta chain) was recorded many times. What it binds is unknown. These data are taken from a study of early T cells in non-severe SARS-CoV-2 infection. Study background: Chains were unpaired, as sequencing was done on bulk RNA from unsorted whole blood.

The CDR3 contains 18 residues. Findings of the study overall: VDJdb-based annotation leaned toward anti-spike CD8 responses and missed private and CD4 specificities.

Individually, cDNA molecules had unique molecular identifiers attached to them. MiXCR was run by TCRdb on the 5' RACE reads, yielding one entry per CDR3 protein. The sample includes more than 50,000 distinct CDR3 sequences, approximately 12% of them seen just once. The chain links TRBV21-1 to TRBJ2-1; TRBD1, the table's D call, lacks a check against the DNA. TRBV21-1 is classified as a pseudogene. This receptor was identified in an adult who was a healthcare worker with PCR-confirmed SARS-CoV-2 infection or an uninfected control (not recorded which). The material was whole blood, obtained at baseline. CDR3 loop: CASRHKGADREPYNEQFF. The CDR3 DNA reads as TGTGCCAGCAGGCACAAAGGCGCCGACAGGGAGCCCTACAATGAGCAGTTCTTC.